A single sample gave rise to the 3 T cell receptor beta chains below, sequenced in a study of T cell responses to AZD1222 COVID-19 vaccine (TCRdb year 2021). Libraries were built with the immunoSEQ multiplex PCR assay. Imported from immuneACCESS, the table was reduced by TCRdb to in-frame sequences with V and J called. These copies leave out some clones; in studies compared against another copy, an unresolved V gene accounts for under half, and the cause of the remainder is not known. The sample data list 99,000 or so clones, and 93% of these were observed just once. Approximately 4.7% of the sample lies in the top ten. The time point label corresponds to: baseline before first vaccination. The sample consisted of peripheral blood, taken on day 0 of AZD1222 vaccination. These receptors were taken from an adult in good health.

This chain connects TRBV27 to TRBJ1-2; TRBD1 might be the D (6 bases). CDR3 length: 17 residues. Germline CDR1 and CDR2: MNHEY and SMNVEV (reference sequence). The V end lost 5 bases, the J end lost 4 bases, and 23 bases lay between the germline ends. CDR3 region: CASSRGQTGALGYGYTF. The CDR3 coding sequence is TGTGCCAGCAGTCGCGGACAGACCGGTGCCCTAGGCTATGGCTACACCTTC.

CDR3 region: CASSKDRVSEQYF. The CDR3 DNA reads as TGTGCCAGCAGTAAGGACAGGGTAAGCGAGCAGTACTTC. This chain uses TRBV7-9 with TRBJ2-7, with TRBD1 identical over 8 bases. The V and J ends lost 6 bases and 6 bases, in that order; junction bases with no gene match: 7. From germline, CDR1 is SEHNR and CDR2 FQNEAQ (reference sequence). CDR3 length: 13 residues.

The chain's CDR3 is CASSQGGLGTQQYF. As DNA, the CDR3 is TGTGCCAGCAGCCAAGGGGGACTAGGGACGCAGCAGTACTTC. The V and J genes are TRBV14 and TRBJ2-7, with 8 bases lining up with TRBD2. After removal of 1 base from V and 8 bases from J, the junction contained 7 bases not matched to a gene. The CDR3 contains 14 residues. In germline, CDR1 is SGHDN, CDR2 FVKESK.